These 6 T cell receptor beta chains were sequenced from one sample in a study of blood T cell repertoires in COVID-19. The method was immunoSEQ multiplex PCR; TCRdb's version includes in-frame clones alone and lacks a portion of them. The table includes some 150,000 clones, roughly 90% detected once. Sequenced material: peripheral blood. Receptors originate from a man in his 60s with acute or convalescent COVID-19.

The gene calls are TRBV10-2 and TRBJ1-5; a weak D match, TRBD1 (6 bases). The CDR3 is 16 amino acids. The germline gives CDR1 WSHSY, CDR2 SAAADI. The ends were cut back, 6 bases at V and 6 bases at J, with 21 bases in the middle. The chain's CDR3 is CASRPTRAGALQPQHF. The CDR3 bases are TGCGCCAGCAGACCCACTAGGGCAGGGGCACTTCAGCCCCAGCATTTT.

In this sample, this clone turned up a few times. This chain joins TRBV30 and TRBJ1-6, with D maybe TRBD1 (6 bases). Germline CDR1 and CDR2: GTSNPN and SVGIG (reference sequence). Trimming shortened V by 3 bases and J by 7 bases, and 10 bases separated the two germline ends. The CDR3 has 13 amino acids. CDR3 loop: CAWSRQENSPLHF. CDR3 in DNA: TGTGCCTGGAGCCGACAGGAAAATTCACCCCTCCACTTT. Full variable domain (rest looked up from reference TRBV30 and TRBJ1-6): SQTIHQWPATLVQPVGSPLSLECTVEGTSNPNLYWYRQAAGRGLQLLFYSVGIGQISSEVPQNLSASRPQDRQFILSSKKLLLSDSGFYLCAWSRQENSPLHFGNGTRLTVT.

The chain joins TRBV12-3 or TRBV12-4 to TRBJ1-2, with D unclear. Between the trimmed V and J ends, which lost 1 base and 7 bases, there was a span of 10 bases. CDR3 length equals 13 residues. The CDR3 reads CASSLDTRSGYTF. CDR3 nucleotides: TGTGCCAGCAGTTTAGACACTAGGTCTGGCTACACCTTC.

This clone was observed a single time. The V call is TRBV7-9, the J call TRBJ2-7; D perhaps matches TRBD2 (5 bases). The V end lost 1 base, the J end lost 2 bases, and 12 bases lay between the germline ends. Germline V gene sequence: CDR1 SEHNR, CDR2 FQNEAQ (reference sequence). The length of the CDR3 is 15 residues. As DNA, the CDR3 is TGTGCCAGCAGCTTAGGAGGAGGAACCACCTACGAGCAGTACTTC. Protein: CASSLGGGTTYEQYF.

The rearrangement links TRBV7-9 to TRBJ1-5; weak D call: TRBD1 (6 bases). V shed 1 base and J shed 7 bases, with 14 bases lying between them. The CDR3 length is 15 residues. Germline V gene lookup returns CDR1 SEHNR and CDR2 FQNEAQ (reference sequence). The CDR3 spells CASSLGVHQGQPQHF. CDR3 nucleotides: TGTGCCAGCAGCTTAGGAGTGCATCAGGGGCAGCCCCAGCATTTT.

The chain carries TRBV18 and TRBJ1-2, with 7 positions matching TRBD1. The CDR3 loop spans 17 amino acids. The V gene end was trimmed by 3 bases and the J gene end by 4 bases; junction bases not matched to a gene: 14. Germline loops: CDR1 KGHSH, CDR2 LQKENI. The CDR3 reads CASSPSKPGQRSYGYTF. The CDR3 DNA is TGTGCCAGCTCACCCAGTAAGCCGGGACAGAGGAGCTATGGCTACACCTTC.